These 17 T cell receptor beta chains were sequenced from one sample in a study of blood T cell repertoires in COVID-19. The repertoire was sequenced with immunoSEQ multiplex PCR; TCRdb's copy has only in-frame clones and lacks some. The sample has around 170,000 clones, approximately 88% seen once. Sequences were obtained from PBMCs or T cells enriched from blood (not recorded which). The receptors originated from a woman under 30 who had recovered from COVID-19.

This clone was seen only a few times. The genes are TRBV5-4 and TRBJ2-7, with unresolved D. This CDR3 has 13 residues. V lost 0 bases and J 7 bases, leaving 11 bases between the germline ends. Germline assignment: CDR1 SGHNT and CDR2 YYREEE (reference sequence). CDR3 sequence reads: CASSLDPSREQYF. The CDR3 nucleotides are TGTGCCAGCAGCTTGGACCCTTCTAGGGAGCAGTACTTC.

This sequence joins TRBV28 and TRBJ2-1; D unclear. The germline V gene encodes CDR1 MDHEN and CDR2 SYDVKM. Trimming removed 6 bases from V and 5 bases from J, with 5 bases in between. CDR3 length: 11 residues. The CDR3 loop is CASSSDNEQFF. CDR3 coding DNA: TGTGCCAGCAGCTCAGACAATGAGCAGTTCTTC.

The gene calls are TRBV19 and TRBJ1-5; D ambiguous. This CDR3 is 12 amino acids long. V lost 6 bases, J lost 3 bases, and 6 bases lay in between. Germline CDR1 and CDR2: LNHDA and SQIVND (reference sequence). In DNA form, the CDR3 reads TGTGCCAGTAGCCAACTCAATCAGCCCCAGCATTTT. Protein sequence: CASSQLNQPQHF.

The chain has TRBV4-1 and TRBJ2-3; 9 nucleotides agree with TRBD1. CDR3 size: 18 residues. V lost 4 bases and J lost 0; bases outside the gene matches: 11. Germline V gene lookup returns CDR1 MGHRA and CDR2 YSYEKL. The CDR3 coding sequence is TGCGCCAGCAGCCCCTGGGGACAGGGATCTGATAGCACAGATACGCAGTATTTT. It encodes CASSPWGQGSDSTDTQYF.

The chain recombines TRBV7-9 with TRBJ1-2; D not resolved. Trimming stripped 4 bases from V and 6 bases from J, with 15 bases between. This CDR3 is 14 amino acids long. The V gene's germline CDR1 is SEHNR and CDR2 FQNEAQ (reference sequence). CDR3 sequence: CASSSLAPKDGYTF. The CDR3 bases are TGTGCCAGCAGCTCCTTGGCCCCGAAAGATGGCTACACCTTC.

This chain links TRBV28 with TRBJ1-2, with TRBD1 matching over 10 bases. Germline CDR1 and CDR2: MDHEN and SYDVKM. The CDR3 extends over 14 amino acids. V was clipped by 7 bases and J by 8 bases; unmatched bases: 10. The CDR3, as DNA: TGTGCCAGCAACCCACCCGGGACAGGGGCCGGCTACACCTTC. This codes for CASNPPGTGAGYTF.

The chain joins TRBV29-1 to TRBJ2-5; TRBD2 aligns across 12 bases. V dropped 6 bases and J dropped 0; count of bases not matched to a gene: 5. The CDR3 sequence is 15 residues long. The V gene's germline CDR1 is SQVTM and CDR2 ANQGSEA. In nucleotides, the CDR3 is TGCAGCGTCCCAACTAGCGGGAGGTACCAAGAGACCCAGTACTTC. Translating gives CSVPTSGRYQETQYF.

The chain recombines TRBV29-1 with TRBJ1-2; the D gene is possibly TRBD1 (5 bases). V shed 4 bases and J shed 3 bases, with 9 bases lying between them. Germline V gene sequence: CDR1 SQVTM, CDR2 ANQGSEA. There are 12 residues in the CDR3. CDR3 sequence reads: CSVGGEDYGYTF. For the CDR3, the DNA is TGCAGCGTTGGGGGGGAAGACTATGGCTACACCTTC.

The chain employs TRBV28 and TRBJ1-6, with D possibly TRBD1 on 5 matching bases. CDR3 length: 13 residues. The germline V and J ends were trimmed by 8 bases and 7 bases, with 12 bases remaining between them. Germline V gene data show CDR1 as MDHEN and CDR2 as SYDVKM. CDR3 sequence reads: CASRGLTNSPLHF. Here the CDR3 DNA reads TGTGCCAGCCGGGGACTGACCAATTCACCCCTCCACTTT.

This rearrangement joins TRBV19 to TRBJ2-3, with 9 nucleotides matching TRBD1. Germline assignment: CDR1 LNHDA and CDR2 SQIVND (reference sequence). The CDR3 sequence is 15 residues long. V trimming: 6 bases; J trimming: 4 bases; junction bases outside the gene matches: 8. The CDR3 spells CASRPPGQGPDTQYF. The CDR3 DNA reads TGTGCCAGTAGGCCTCCGGGACAGGGACCAGATACGCAGTATTTT.

V usage is TRBV5-1 and J usage is TRBJ2-1; 12 bases map to TRBD2. There are 17 residues in the CDR3. CDR1 SGHRS and CDR2 YFSETQ come from the germline V gene. V was pared by 3 bases and J by 1 base, with 5 bases of the junction left unmatched. CDR3 amino acids: CASSSTSGRGSYNEQFF. CDR3 bases: TGCGCCAGCAGCTCGACTAGCGGGAGAGGGTCCTACAATGAGCAGTTCTTC.

This clone was seen a few times. The CDR3 loop is CASSSPPRYNEQFF. The CDR3 DNA reads as TGCGCCAGCAGCTCACCCCCCCGGTACAATGAGCAGTTCTTC. The chain is built from TRBV5-1 and TRBJ2-1; D ambiguous. V dropped 3 bases and J dropped 4 bases, with 11 bases sitting between them. Germline V gives CDR1 SGHRS, CDR2 YFSETQ. The CDR3 totals 14 residues.

The chain has TRBV12-3 or TRBV12-4 and TRBJ1-1; D gene unclear. The CDR3 is 13 residues long. V was pared by 6 bases and J by 4 bases, with 12 bases between. The DNA of the CDR3 is TGTGCCAGCAGCTTATCCGCCGGCACTGAAGCTTTCTTT. This sequence encodes CASSLSAGTEAFF.

The chain couples TRBV6-1 to TRBJ2-1; 12 bases match TRBD1. Trimming cost V 3 bases and J 7 bases; bases outside gene matches: 4. CDR1 and CDR2 (germline): MNHNS, SASEGT. The CDR3 has 15 amino acids. Written as DNA, the CDR3 is TGTGCCAGCAGTGAGAGGGACAGGGGGCGGAATGAGCAGTTCTTC. Translating it yields CASSERDRGRNEQFF.

The chain combines TRBV29-1 with TRBJ2-2; 8 bases fit TRBD2. Germline lookup yields CDR1 SQVTM and CDR2 ANQGSEA. This CDR3 spans 15 amino acids. V dropped 4 bases and J dropped 7; count of bases not matched to a gene: 11. CDR3 sequence reads: CSVVGKAGVDGELFF. In DNA form, the CDR3 reads TGCAGCGTTGTGGGGAAAGCGGGAGTTGACGGGGAGCTGTTTTTT.

This chain uses TRBV28 with TRBJ1-2, with 7 bases identical to TRBD1. Germline loops: CDR1 MDHEN, CDR2 SYDVKM. CDR3 length: 15 residues. J gave up 8 bases and V 6 bases, and 15 bases lay outside the gene matches. CDR3 region: CASSPSTGVGEGYTF. CDR3 nucleotides: TGTGCCAGCAGCCCCTCCACAGGGGTCGGCGAGGGCTACACCTTC.

This chain uses TRBV12-5 with TRBJ1-5, with D perhaps matching TRBD1 (5 bases). V lost 7 bases, J lost 7 bases, and 20 bases lay in between. The CDR3 consists of 15 residues. Germline lookup yields CDR1 LGHNT and CDR2 FRNRAP. Written as DNA, the CDR3 is TGTGCTAGTGTACCTCATGGGACTGGGAGCCAGCCCCAGCATTTT. Amino acids: CASVPHGTGSQPQHF.